These 3 T cell receptor beta chains were all obtained from the same sample, sequenced in a study of Graves' ophthalmopathy and Graves' hyperthyroidism. The study amplified TCR beta CDR3 regions using RNA transcripts. Investigators did first-round RT-PCR with HTBI primers, then second-round multiplex PCR. TCRdb independently ran MiXCR on the multiplex PCR reads; one entry per CDR3 protein. The sample has over a million distinct CDR3 sequences, about 35% seen once; the top ten hold 11%. The source material was peripheral blood or thyroid tissue (not recorded which). Receptor source: an adult man with Graves' hyperthyroidism.

This clonotype was detected only once. This chain joins TRBV28 and TRBJ1-6; D might be TRBD1 (6 bases). This CDR3 region has 15 residues. Germline CDR1 is MDHEN and CDR2 is SYDVKM. Trimming pared 3 bases from V and 6 bases from J, leaving 12 bases between. The CDR3 nucleotides are TGTGCCAGCAGTTTTCGGGGGCGAGGTAATTCACCCCTCCACTTT. It translates to CASSFRGRGNSPLHF.

The chain has TRBV7-8 and TRBJ1-2, with D perhaps TRBD1 (6 bases). Germline-derived CDR1 and CDR2 are SGHVS and FQNEAQ. Deletions cut 3 bases from V and 4 bases from J, with 15 bases between. The CDR3 contains 15 residues. The CDR3 region is CASSFDSRGAYGYTF. The CDR3 DNA reads TGTGCCAGCAGCTTCGACTCCAGGGGCGCCTATGGCTACACCTTC.

This clonotype was counted ten times or more. The chain has TRBV29-1 and TRBJ2-7; perhaps D is TRBD1 or TRBD2 (5 bases each). This CDR3 comprises 12 residues. V lost 3 bases to trimming and J lost 4 bases, with 10 bases between them. CDR1 SQVTM and CDR2 ANQGSEA come from the germline V gene. DNA of the CDR3: TGCAGCGTTGAGGCAGGGAGATACGAGCAGTACTTC. This translates into CSVEAGRYEQYF.